The clone carrying this T cell receptor beta chain was observed a handful of times. The data stem from a study of regulatory T cells in long-lasting Graves disease. The time point was: newly diagnosed GD, antithyroid drugs for less than 3 months. From RNA extracted from PBMCs, the TCR library was made. Recruitment took place at an endocrinology department in Xi'an, China. Construction of TCR beta libraries relied on iRepertoire HTBI primers and on Arm-PCR targeting CDR3 regions. TCRdb analysed the multiplex PCR reads with MiXCR anew, one entry per CDR3 protein. Of approximately 350,000 distinct CDR3 sequences listed, over 15% are singletons. Trimming at V came to 9 bases and at J to 1 base, leaving 7 bases not matched to a gene. CDR1 is KGHDR, CDR2 SFDVKD, per germline. CDR3 length equals 16 residues. These data are also associated with another study on T cells in Graves' hyperthyroidism and ophthalmopathy.

The sample here was peripheral blood mononuclear cells (PBMCs), taken at new diagnosis, from a patient treated with antithyroid drugs. This chain uses TRBV24-1 with TRBJ1-5, with 11 bases that match TRBD1. The origin of this receptor is a man in his forties with Graves disease. This chain's CDR3 is CATPGGQGESNQPQHF. The CDR3 bases are TGTGCCACCCCCGGGGGACAGGGGGAGAGCAATCAGCCCCAGCATTTT.